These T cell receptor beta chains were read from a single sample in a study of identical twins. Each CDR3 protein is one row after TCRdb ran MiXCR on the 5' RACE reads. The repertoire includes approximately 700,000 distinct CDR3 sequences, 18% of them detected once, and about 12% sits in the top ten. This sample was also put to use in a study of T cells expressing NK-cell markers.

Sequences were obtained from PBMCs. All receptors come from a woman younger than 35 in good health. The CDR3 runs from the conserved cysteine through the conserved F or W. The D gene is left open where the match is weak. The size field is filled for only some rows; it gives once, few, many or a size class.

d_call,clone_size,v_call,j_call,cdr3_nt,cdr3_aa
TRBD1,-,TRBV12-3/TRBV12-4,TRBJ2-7,TGTGCCAGCAGTTTAGCGGGGACAGGAGACGAGCAGTACTTC,CASSLAGTGDEQYF
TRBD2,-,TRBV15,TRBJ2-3,TGTGCCACCAGCAGAGGTAGCGGGAGAGGTCCAGATACGCAGTATTTT,CATSRGSGRGPDTQYF
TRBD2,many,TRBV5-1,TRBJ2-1,TGCGCCAGCAGCCTAGCGGGGGGAGTAAGGAATGAGCAGTTCTTC,CASSLAGGVRNEQFF
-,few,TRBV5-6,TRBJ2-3,TGTGCCAGCAGCTTGAGGGCTCTCACAGATACGCAGTATTTT,CASSLRALTDTQYF
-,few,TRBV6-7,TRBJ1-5,TGTGCCAGAACTTGCCGGGGCAATCAGCCCCAGCATTTT,CARTCRGNQPQHF
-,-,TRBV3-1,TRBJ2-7,TGTGCCAGCAGGAGGGGACACATTGACGAGCAGTACTTC,CASRRGHIDEQYF
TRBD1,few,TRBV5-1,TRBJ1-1,TGCGCCAGCAGCTTGGGGACAGGGGGCTTGAACACTGAAGCTTTCTTT,CASSLGTGGLNTEAFF
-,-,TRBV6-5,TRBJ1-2,TGTGCCAGCAGTTACTCCTCCGAGTCAGGTGGCTACACCTTC,CASSYSSESGGYTF
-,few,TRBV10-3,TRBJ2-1,TGTGCCATCAGTGCCCTTGAGAGCAGTGAGCAGTTCTTC,CAISALESSEQFF
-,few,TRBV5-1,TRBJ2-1,TGCGCCAGCAGCTTGCCACGAGAGAGCTCCTACAATGAGCAGTTCTTC,CASSLPRESSYNEQFF
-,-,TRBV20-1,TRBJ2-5,TGCAGTGCTAGAGATGGGGGGGACATAGGGGAGACCCAGTACTTC,CSARDGGDIGETQYF
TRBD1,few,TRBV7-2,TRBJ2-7,TGTGCCAGCAGCTTAGTTGGGACAGCGACGGGGGAGCAGTACTTC,CASSLVGTATGEQYF
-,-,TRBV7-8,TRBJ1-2,TGTGCCAGCAGCCACCGACAGAACTATGGCTACACCTTC,CASSHRQNYGYTF
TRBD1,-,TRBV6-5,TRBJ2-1,TGTGCCAGCAGCCGCGGACAGGGCAGGCAGTTCTTC,CASSRGQGRQFF
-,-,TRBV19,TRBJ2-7,TGTGCCAGTAGTTGGGCGGCAGCCGTGGAGCAGTACTTC,CASSWAAAVEQYF
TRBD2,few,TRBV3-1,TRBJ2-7,TGTGCCAGCAGCCCTGGGACTAGCGGGAGTCCCTACGAGCAGTACTTC,CASSPGTSGSPYEQYF
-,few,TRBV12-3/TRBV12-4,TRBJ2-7,TGTGCCAGCAGTTTAGGGGCAGGGAGGTGGAAGCAGTACTTC,CASSLGAGRWKQYF
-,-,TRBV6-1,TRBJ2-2,TGTGCCAGCTCGAGGGGGTCTAGAACGAACACCGGGGAGCTGTTTTTT,CASSRGSRTNTGELFF
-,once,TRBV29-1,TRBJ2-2,TGCAGCGTTGAAGTTGGGGGGCCCCGTACCGGGGAGCTGTTTTTT,CSVEVGGPRTGELFF
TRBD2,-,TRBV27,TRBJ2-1,TGTGCCAGCGGTCTTAGCGGGAGCTCCTACAATGAGCAGTTCTTC,CASGLSGSSYNEQFF
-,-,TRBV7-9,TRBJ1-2,TGTGCCAGCAGCTTCCCCGGGATGGACTATGGCTACACCTTC,CASSFPGMDYGYTF
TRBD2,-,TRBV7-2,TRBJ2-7,TGTGCCAGCAGGGTAGCGGGAGGTTACGAGCAGTACTTC,CASRVAGGYEQYF
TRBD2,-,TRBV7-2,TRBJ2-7,TGTGCCAGCAGTAGATCAGCGGGACCGAGCTCCTACGAGCAGTACTTC,CASSRSAGPSSYEQYF
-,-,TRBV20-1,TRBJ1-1,TGCAGTGCTAGGGACACTGAAGCTTTCTTT,CSARDTEAFF
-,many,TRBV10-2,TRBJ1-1,TGCGCCAGCAGGATAGGGACGGGTGAAGCTTTCTTT,CASRIGTGEAFF
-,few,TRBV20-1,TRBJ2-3,TGCAGTGCCCCTGACAGGCTCAGCACAGATACGCAGTATTTT,CSAPDRLSTDTQYF
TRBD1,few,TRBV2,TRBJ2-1,TGTGCCAGCAACGGCTTACCCGACAGGGCCTGGGAGCAGTTCTTC,CASNGLPDRAWEQFF
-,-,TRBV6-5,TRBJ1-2,TGTGCCAGCAGTTACGTCAGGGCGCTATCTGGCTACACCTTC,CASSYVRALSGYTF
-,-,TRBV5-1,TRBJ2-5,TGCGCCAGCAGCTTGGAGGTTATTAGGGAGACCCAGTACTTC,CASSLEVIRETQYF
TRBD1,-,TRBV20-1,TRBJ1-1,TGCAGTGCCCCCCAGGGGGCTGAAGCTTTCTTT,CSAPQGAEAFF
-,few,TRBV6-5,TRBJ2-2,TGTGCCAGCAGTTACGTTCCTAGGGGGACCGGGGAGCTGTTTTTT,CASSYVPRGTGELFF
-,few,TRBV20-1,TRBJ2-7,TGCAGTGCTAGGGTAACTAGCTCCTACGAGCAGTACTTC,CSARVTSSYEQYF
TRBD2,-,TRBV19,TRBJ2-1,TGTGCCAGTAGTATGGGACTAACATACAATGAGCAGTTCTTC,CASSMGLTYNEQFF
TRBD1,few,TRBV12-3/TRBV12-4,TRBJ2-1,TGTGCCAGCAGTAAAACCGGGACAGGCAATGAGCAGTTCTTC,CASSKTGTGNEQFF
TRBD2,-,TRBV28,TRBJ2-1,TGTGCCAGCAAGGGGTTTGGGGGGGAGTACAATGAGCAGTTCTTC,CASKGFGGEYNEQFF
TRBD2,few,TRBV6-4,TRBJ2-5,TGTGCCGGCACTAGCGGGGGACTCCAAGAGACCCAGTACTTC,CAGTSGGLQETQYF
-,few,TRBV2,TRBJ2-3,TGTGCCAGCAGACCGGGCGCAGATACGCAGTATTTT,CASRPGADTQYF
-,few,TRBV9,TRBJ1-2,TGTGCCAGCAGCGTAGATCAGAAGTACTATGGCTACACCTTC,CASSVDQKYYGYTF
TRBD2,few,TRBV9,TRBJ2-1,TGTGCCAGCAGCGTACAGACTAGCGGGTTTAGCTCCTACAATGAGCAGTTCTTC,CASSVQTSGFSSYNEQFF
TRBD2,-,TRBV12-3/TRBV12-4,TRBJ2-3,TGTGCCAGCAGTTTTCGGGGGGGCGCGGTTATCACGCAGTATTTT,CASSFRGGAVITQYF
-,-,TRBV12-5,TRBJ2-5,TGTGCTAGTGGTCACCCGGAGACCCAGTACTTC,CASGHPETQYF
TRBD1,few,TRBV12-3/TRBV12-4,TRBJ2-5,TGTGCCAGCAGTCCCTCGGACAGGGCTCTCGGAGAGACCCAGTACTTC,CASSPSDRALGETQYF
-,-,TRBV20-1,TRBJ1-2,TGCAGTGCTAGAGATGCCGGACGGACGGATGGCTACACCTTC,CSARDAGRTDGYTF
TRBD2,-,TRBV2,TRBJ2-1,TGTGCCTTAATAAGGAGCGGGGGGTACAATGAGCAGTTCTTC,CALIRSGGYNEQFF
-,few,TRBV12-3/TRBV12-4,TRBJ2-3,TGTGCCAGCAGCCCCCTTGGTGGCGGTACTAGCACAGATACGCAGTATTTT,CASSPLGGGTSTDTQYF
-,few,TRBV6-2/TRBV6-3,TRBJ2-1,TGTGCCAGCAGTTACGTAAAAGTTAACAATGAGCAGTTCTTC,CASSYVKVNNEQFF
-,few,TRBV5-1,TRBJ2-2,TGCGCCAGCAGCTTGGGCGCTACAGGAGACACCGGGGAGCTGTTTTTT,CASSLGATGDTGELFF
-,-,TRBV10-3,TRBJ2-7,TGTGCCATCAGTAAGAGTCTGGACAGCTACGAGCAGTACTTC,CAISKSLDSYEQYF
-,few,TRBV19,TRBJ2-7,TGTGCCAGTAGTATCGGTGGGAGCTCCTACGAGCAGTACTTC,CASSIGGSSYEQYF
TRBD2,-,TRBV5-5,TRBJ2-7,TGTGCCAGCAGCTCACCGGGACTAGCGGGATACGAGCAGTACTTC,CASSSPGLAGYEQYF
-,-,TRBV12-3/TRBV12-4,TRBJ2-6,TGTGCCAGCAGCCTACCCGGGGGAGGGGCCAACGTCCTGACTTTC,CASSLPGGGANVLTF
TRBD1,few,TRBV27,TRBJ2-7,TGTGCCAGCAGTTCGGGACAGCCAGCTTACGAGCAGTACTTC,CASSSGQPAYEQYF
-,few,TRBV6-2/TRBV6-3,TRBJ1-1,TGTGCCAGCAGTTACTCGACGGCAGGGAAGTCGGGGAGCACTGAAGCTTTCTTT,CASSYSTAGKSGSTEAFF
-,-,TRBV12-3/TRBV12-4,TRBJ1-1,TGTGCCAGCGGACAGAACAGGGTTGACACTGAAGCTTTCTTT,CASGQNRVDTEAFF
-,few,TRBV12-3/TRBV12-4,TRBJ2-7,TGTGCCAGCAGCCGAGGACGGCTTACAAGCTCCTACGAGCAGTACTTC,CASSRGRLTSSYEQYF